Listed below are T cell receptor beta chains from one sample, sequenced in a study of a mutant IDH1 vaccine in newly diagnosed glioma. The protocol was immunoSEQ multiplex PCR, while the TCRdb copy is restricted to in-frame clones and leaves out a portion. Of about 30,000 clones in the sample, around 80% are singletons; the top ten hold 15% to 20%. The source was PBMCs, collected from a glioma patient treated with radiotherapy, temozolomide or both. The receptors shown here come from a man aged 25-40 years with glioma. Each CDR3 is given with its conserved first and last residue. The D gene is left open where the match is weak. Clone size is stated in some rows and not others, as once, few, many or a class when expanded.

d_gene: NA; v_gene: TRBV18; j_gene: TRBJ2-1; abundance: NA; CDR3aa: CASSPTLLGGDEQFF; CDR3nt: TGTGCCAGCTCACCGACACTACTTGGAGGCGATGAGCAGTTCTTC
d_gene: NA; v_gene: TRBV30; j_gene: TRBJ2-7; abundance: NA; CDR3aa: CASLSTGPPLYEQYF; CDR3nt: TGTGCCTCACTCTCGACAGGCCCTCCCTTGTACGAGCAGTACTTC
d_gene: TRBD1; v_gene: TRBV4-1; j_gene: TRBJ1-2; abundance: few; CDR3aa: CASSQDQSGGVDYGYTF; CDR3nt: TGCGCCAGCAGCCAAGATCAGTCAGGGGGCGTTGACTATGGCTACACCTTC
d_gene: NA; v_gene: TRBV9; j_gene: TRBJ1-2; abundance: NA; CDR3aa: CASSAPGASGYTF; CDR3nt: TGTGCCAGCAGCGCCCCAGGGGCGTCGGGCTACACCTTC
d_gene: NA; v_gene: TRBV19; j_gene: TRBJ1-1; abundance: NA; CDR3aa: CASSISRGNTEAFF; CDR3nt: TGTGCCAGTAGTATCAGCCGTGGGAACACTGAAGCTTTCTTT
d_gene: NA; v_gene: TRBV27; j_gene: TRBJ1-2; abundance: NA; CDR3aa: CASSFRGPQDGNYGYTF; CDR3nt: TGTGCCAGCAGTTTTAGGGGACCCCAAGACGGAAACTATGGCTACACCTTC
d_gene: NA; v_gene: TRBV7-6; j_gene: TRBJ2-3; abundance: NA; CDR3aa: CASSPRGGEVDTQYF; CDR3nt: TGTGCCAGCAGCCCTAGGGGGGGCGAAGTAGATACGCAGTATTTT
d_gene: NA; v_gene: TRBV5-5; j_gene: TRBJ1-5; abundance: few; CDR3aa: CASSTRQAGWDQPQHF; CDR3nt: TGTGCCAGCAGCACTAGACAGGCAGGTTGGGATCAGCCCCAGCATTTT
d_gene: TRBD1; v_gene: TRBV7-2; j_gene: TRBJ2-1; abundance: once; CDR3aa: CASSLARTGRKGEQFF; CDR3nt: TGTGCCAGCAGCTTAGCGAGGACAGGCCGGAAGGGTGAGCAGTTCTTC
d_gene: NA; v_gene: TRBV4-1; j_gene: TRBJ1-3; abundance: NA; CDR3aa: CASSQDEGEGSGNTIYF; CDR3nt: TGCGCCAGCAGCCAAGATGAGGGGGAAGGTTCTGGAAACACCATATATTTT
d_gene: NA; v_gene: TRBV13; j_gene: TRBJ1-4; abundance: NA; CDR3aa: CASSLQTGASNEKLFF; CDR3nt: TGTGCCAGCAGCCTACAAACGGGGGCTTCTAATGAAAAACTGTTTTTT
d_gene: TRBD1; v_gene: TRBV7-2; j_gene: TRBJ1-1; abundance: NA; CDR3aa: CASSLGGQGRRNTEAFF; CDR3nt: TGTGCCAGCAGCTTAGGGGGACAGGGGAGGCGGAACACTGAAGCTTTCTTT
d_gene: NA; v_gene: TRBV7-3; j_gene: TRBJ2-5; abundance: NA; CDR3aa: CASSQQRQETQYF; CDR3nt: TGTGCCAGCAGCCAACAACGACAGGAGACCCAGTACTTC
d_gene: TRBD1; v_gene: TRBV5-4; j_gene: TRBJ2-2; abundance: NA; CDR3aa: CASSVRQGDTGELFF; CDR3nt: TGTGCCAGCAGCGTAAGACAGGGGGACACCGGGGAGCTGTTTTTT
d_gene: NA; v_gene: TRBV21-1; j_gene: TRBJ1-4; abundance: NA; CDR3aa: CASSNLQGVCEKLFF; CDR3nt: TGTGCCAGCAGCAACCTCCAGGGGGTTTGTGAAAAACTGTTTTTT
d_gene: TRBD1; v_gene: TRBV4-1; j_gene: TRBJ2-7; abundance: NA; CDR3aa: CASSQVGTGSSYEQYF; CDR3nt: TGCGCCAGCAGCCAGGTAGGGACAGGGAGCTCCTACGAGCAGTACTTC
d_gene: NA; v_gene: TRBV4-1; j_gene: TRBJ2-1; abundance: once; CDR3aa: CASSLTTAGRANDEQFF; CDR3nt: TGCGCCAGCAGCCTAACAACTGCCGGCAGGGCTAACGATGAGCAGTTCTTC
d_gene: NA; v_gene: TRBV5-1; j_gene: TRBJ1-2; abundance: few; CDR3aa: CASSLGTGRRTYGYTF; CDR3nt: TGCGCCAGCAGCTTGGGAACAGGCAGAAGGACCTATGGCTACACCTTC
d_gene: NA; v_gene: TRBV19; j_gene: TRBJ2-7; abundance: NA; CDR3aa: CASSRRETASYEQYF; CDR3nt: TGTGCCAGTAGCCGCCGCGAGACGGCCTCCTACGAGCAGTACTTC
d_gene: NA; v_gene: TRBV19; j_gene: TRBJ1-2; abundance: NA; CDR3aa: CASNRGPSYGYTF; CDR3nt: TGTGCCAGTAACCGGGGGCCATCTTATGGCTACACCTTC
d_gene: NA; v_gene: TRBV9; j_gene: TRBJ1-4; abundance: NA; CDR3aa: CASSVVPGGAEKLFF; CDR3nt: TGTGCCAGCAGCGTAGTTCCGGGGGGAGCTGAAAAACTGTTTTTT
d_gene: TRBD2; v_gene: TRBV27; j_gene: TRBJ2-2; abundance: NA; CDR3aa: CASSHSGRALNTGELFF; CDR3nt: TGTGCCAGCAGTCATAGCGGGAGGGCCTTGAACACCGGGGAGCTGTTTTTT
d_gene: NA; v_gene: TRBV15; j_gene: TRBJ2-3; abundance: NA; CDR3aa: CATSKKRATSTDTQYF; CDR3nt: TGTGCCACCAGCAAAAAACGGGCTACTAGCACAGATACGCAGTATTTT
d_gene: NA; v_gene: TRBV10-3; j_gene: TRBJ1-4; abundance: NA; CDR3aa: CAISDGATNEKLFF; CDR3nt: TGTGCCATCAGTGACGGAGCTACTAATGAAAAACTGTTTTTT
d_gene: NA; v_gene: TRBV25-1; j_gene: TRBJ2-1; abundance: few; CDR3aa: CASSELRWRGQENEQFF; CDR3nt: TGTGCCAGCAGTGAATTGCGGTGGCGGGGCCAAGAAAATGAGCAGTTCTTC
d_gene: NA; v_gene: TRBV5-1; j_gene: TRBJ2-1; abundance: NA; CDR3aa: CASSLGVAAYNEQFF; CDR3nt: TGCGCCAGCAGCCTGGGGGTCGCCGCCTACAATGAGCAGTTCTTC
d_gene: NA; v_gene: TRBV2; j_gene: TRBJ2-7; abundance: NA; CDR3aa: CASSGGSEQYF; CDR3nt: TGTGCCAGCAGTGGAGGTTCCGAGCAGTACTTC
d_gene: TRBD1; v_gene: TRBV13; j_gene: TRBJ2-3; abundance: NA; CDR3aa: CASSFQTGGGTDTQYF; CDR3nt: TGTGCCAGCAGCTTCCAGACAGGGGGCGGGACAGATACGCAGTATTTT
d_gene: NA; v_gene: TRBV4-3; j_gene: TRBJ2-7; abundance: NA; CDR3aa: CASSPGPTYEQYF; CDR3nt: TGCGCCAGCAGTCCGGGGCCTACCTACGAGCAGTACTTC
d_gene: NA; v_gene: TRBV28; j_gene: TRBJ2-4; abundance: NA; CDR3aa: CASSLPQGKAKNIQYF; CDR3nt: TGTGCCAGCAGTTTACCCCAGGGAAAAGCCAAAAACATTCAGTACTTC
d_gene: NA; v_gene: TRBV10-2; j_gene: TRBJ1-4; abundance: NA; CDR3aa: CASSESGEKLFF; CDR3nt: TGCGCCAGCAGTGAGTCCGGGGAAAAACTGTTTTTT
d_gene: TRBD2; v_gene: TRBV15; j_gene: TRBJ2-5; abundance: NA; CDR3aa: CATSQGTLAGVGETQYF; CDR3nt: TGTGCCACCAGCCAGGGGACGCTAGCGGGAGTGGGTGAGACCCAGTACTTC
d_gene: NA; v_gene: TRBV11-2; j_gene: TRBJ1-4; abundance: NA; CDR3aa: CASSFRENEKLFF; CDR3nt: TGTGCCAGCAGTTTCCGCGAGAATGAAAAACTGTTTTTT
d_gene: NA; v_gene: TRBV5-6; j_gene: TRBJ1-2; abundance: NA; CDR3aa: CASSLAASQRLYGYTF; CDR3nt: TGTGCCAGCAGCTTGGCCGCCAGCCAAAGGCTCTATGGCTACACCTTC
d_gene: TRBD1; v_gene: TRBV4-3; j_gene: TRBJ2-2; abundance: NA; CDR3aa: CASSQDVGGPGELFF; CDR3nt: TGCGCCAGCAGCCAAGATGTAGGGGGCCCCGGGGAGCTGTTTTTT
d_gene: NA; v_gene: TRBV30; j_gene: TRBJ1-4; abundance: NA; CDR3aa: CAWSQGGNNEKLFF; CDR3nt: TGTGCCTGGAGCCAGGGAGGAAATAATGAAAAACTGTTTTTT
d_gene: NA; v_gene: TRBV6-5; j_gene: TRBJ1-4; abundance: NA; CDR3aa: CASSYNGEDEKLFF; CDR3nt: TGTGCCAGCAGTTACAACGGGGAGGATGAAAAACTGTTTTTT
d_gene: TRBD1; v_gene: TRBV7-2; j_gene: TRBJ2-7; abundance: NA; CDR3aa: CASSSKTGTGDDEQYF; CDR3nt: TGTGCCAGCAGCTCCAAGACCGGGACAGGGGACGACGAGCAGTACTTC
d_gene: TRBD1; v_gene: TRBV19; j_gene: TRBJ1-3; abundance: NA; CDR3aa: CASSDRAAGNTIYF; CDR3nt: TGTGCCAGTAGTGACAGGGCGGCTGGAAACACCATATATTTT
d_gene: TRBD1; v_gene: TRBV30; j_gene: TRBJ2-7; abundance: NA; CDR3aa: CAWAPDRGLSYEQYF; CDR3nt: TGTGCCTGGGCACCCGACAGGGGTCTATCCTACGAGCAGTACTTC
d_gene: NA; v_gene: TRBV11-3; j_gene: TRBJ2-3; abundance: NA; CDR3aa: CASRKGDTQYF; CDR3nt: TGTGCCAGCAGAAAAGGCGATACGCAGTATTTT
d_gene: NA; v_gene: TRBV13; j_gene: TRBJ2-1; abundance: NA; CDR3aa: CASSLSSQSYNEQFF; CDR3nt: TGTGCCAGCAGCTTAAGTAGCCAGTCCTACAATGAGCAGTTCTTC
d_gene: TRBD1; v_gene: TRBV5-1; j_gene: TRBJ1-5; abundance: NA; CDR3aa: CASKSTGDAYQPQHF; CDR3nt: TGCGCCAGCAAATCCACAGGGGACGCATATCAGCCCCAGCATTTT